Listed below are T cell receptor beta chains from one sample, sequenced in a study of blood T cell repertoires in COVID-19. Assay used: immunoSEQ multiplex PCR; TCRdb lists only in-frame clones, some missing. This table holds some 85,000 clones, 80% found once. Sequenced sample: peripheral blood. These receptors were taken from a woman older than 75 with acute or convalescent COVID-19. CDR3s include the opening cysteine and the closing phenylalanine or tryptophan. The D gene is left open where the match is weak. The size entry is marked missing in some rows and otherwise reads once, few, many or a size class.

J gene: TRBJ1-1
clone size: .
V gene: TRBV5-1
D gene: .
CDR3 protein: CASSLQGLITLNTEAFF
CDR3 DNA: TGCGCCAGCAGCTTGCAGGGCCTCATTACTCTGAACACTGAAGCTTTCTTT

J gene: TRBJ2-3
clone size: .
V gene: TRBV7-3
D gene: .
CDR3 protein: CASSPRGDTQYF
CDR3 DNA: TGTGCCAGCAGCCCTAGGGGGGATACGCAGTATTTT

J gene: TRBJ2-3
clone size: .
V gene: TRBV29-1
D gene: .
CDR3 protein: CTADGGTDTQYF
CDR3 DNA: TGCACCGCCGACGGGGGCACAGATACGCAGTATTTT

J gene: TRBJ2-1
clone size: .
V gene: TRBV7-2
D gene: TRBD2
CDR3 protein: CASSLGTSGYNEQFF
CDR3 DNA: TGTGCCAGCAGCTTAGGGACTAGCGGCTACAATGAGCAGTTCTTC

J gene: TRBJ2-5
clone size: .
V gene: TRBV7-9
D gene: TRBD2
CDR3 protein: CASSLVKTSGGETQYF
CDR3 DNA: TGTGCCAGCAGCTTAGTCAAGACTAGCGGAGGCGAGACCCAGTACTTC

J gene: TRBJ2-1
clone size: .
V gene: TRBV7-2
D gene: TRBD1
CDR3 protein: CASSLVRDRGWNEQFF
CDR3 DNA: TGTGCCAGCAGCTTAGTCCGGGACAGGGGATGGAATGAGCAGTTCTTC

J gene: TRBJ1-1
clone size: .
V gene: TRBV5-1
D gene: .
CDR3 protein: CASSLAATGREAFF
CDR3 DNA: TGCGCCAGCAGCTTGGCCGCTACAGGGAGAGAAGCTTTCTTT

J gene: TRBJ1-1
clone size: .
V gene: TRBV29-1
D gene: TRBD1
CDR3 protein: CSVSSRAGGRTEAFF
CDR3 DNA: TGCAGCGTTTCCTCCAGGGCAGGGGGCCGAACTGAAGCTTTCTTT

J gene: TRBJ2-3
clone size: .
V gene: TRBV6-1
D gene: TRBD1
CDR3 protein: CASSGQGQATTDTQYF
CDR3 DNA: TGTGCCAGCAGTGGTCAGGGACAGGCCACCACAGATACGCAGTATTTT

J gene: TRBJ2-3
clone size: .
V gene: TRBV27
D gene: TRBD2
CDR3 protein: CASRSSGRRNTQYF
CDR3 DNA: TGTGCCAGCAGATCTAGCGGGAGGAGAAATACGCAGTATTTT

J gene: TRBJ1-4
clone size: .
V gene: TRBV21-1
D gene: .
CDR3 protein: CASSKAGTAHEKLFF
CDR3 DNA: TGTGCCAGCAGCAAAGCAGGGACAGCTCATGAAAAACTGTTTTTT

J gene: TRBJ1-1
clone size: .
V gene: TRBV19
D gene: TRBD1
CDR3 protein: CASSTGQGVAEAFF
CDR3 DNA: TGTGCCAGTAGTACCGGACAGGGAGTAGCTGAAGCTTTCTTT

J gene: TRBJ1-5
clone size: .
V gene: TRBV18
D gene: .
CDR3 protein: CASSQGLDQPQHF
CDR3 DNA: TGTGCCAGCTCACAGGGACTGGATCAGCCCCAGCATTTT

J gene: TRBJ1-2
clone size: .
V gene: TRBV18
D gene: TRBD1
CDR3 protein: CASSPGQGDGYTF
CDR3 DNA: TGTGCCAGCTCACCCGGACAGGGTGACGGCTACACCTTC

J gene: TRBJ2-3
clone size: .
V gene: TRBV3-1/TRBV3-2
D gene: TRBD2
CDR3 protein: CASSRGIAGPADTQYF
CDR3 DNA: TGTGCCAGCAGCCGGGGAATAGCGGGGCCCGCAGATACGCAGTATTTT

J gene: TRBJ2-7
clone size: few
V gene: TRBV3-1/TRBV3-2
D gene: .
CDR3 protein: CASRDEEHRDEQYF
CDR3 DNA: TGTGCCAGCAGAGACGAGGAGCACAGGGATGAGCAGTACTTC

J gene: TRBJ1-6
clone size: .
V gene: TRBV29-1
D gene: TRBD1
CDR3 protein: CSVTRDSGSPLHF
CDR3 DNA: TGCAGCGTTACCCGGGACAGCGGATCACCCCTCCACTTT

J gene: TRBJ1-1
clone size: .
V gene: TRBV5-4
D gene: .
CDR3 protein: CASSLERDGRGAFF
CDR3 DNA: TGTGCCAGCAGCTTGGAACGAGACGGGAGAGGAGCTTTCTTT

J gene: TRBJ2-3
clone size: .
V gene: TRBV5-5
D gene: TRBD2
CDR3 protein: CASSLLGRGGTDTQYF
CDR3 DNA: TGTGCCAGCAGCCTCCTCGGACGGGGGGGAACAGATACGCAGTATTTT

J gene: TRBJ1-2
clone size: .
V gene: TRBV9
D gene: .
CDR3 protein: CASSVSWAGEGYTF
CDR3 DNA: TGTGCCAGCAGCGTATCTTGGGCAGGGGAGGGCTACACCTTC

J gene: TRBJ1-6
clone size: .
V gene: TRBV19
D gene: TRBD1
CDR3 protein: CASTRDRGNSPLHF
CDR3 DNA: TGTGCCAGTACCCGGGACAGGGGAAATTCACCCCTCCACTTT

J gene: TRBJ2-3
clone size: .
V gene: TRBV7-3
D gene: TRBD2
CDR3 protein: CASSLTPRTSGGVTDTQYF
CDR3 DNA: TGTGCCAGCAGCTTAACCCCTCGGACTAGCGGGGGGGTCACAGATACGCAGTATTTT

J gene: TRBJ1-5
clone size: .
V gene: TRBV2
D gene: .
CDR3 protein: CASSDFQGKGSNQPQHF
CDR3 DNA: TGTGCCAGCAGTGACTTCCAGGGGAAGGGGTCGAATCAGCCCCAGCATTTT

J gene: TRBJ2-2
clone size: .
V gene: TRBV30
D gene: .
CDR3 protein: CARGTANTGELFF
CDR3 DNA: TGTGCCCGGGGGACAGCTAACACCGGGGAGCTGTTTTTT

J gene: TRBJ2-1
clone size: .
V gene: TRBV3-1/TRBV3-2
D gene: .
CDR3 protein: CASSQGVRDEQFF
CDR3 DNA: TGTGCCAGCAGCCAAGGAGTGAGAGATGAGCAGTTCTTC

J gene: TRBJ1-3
clone size: .
V gene: TRBV10-3
D gene: .
CDR3 protein: CAISPPGGSSGNTIYF
CDR3 DNA: TGTGCCATCAGTCCCCCTGGGGGGAGCTCTGGAAACACCATATATTTT

J gene: TRBJ2-1
clone size: .
V gene: TRBV5-1
D gene: .
CDR3 protein: CASSLKLNRLVLNNEQFF
CDR3 DNA: TGCGCCAGCAGCTTGAAACTAAATAGACTAGTCTTAAACAATGAGCAGTTCTTC

J gene: TRBJ1-6
clone size: few
V gene: TRBV18
D gene: .
CDR3 protein: CASSLTQGDSPLHF
CDR3 DNA: TGTGCCAGCTCACTGACCCAAGGAGATTCACCCCTCCACTTT

J gene: TRBJ1-2
clone size: .
V gene: TRBV9
D gene: TRBD1
CDR3 protein: CASSPRTGGNGDGYTF
CDR3 DNA: TGTGCCAGCAGCCCCCGGACAGGGGGTAATGGCGATGGCTACACCTTC

J gene: TRBJ1-3
clone size: .
V gene: TRBV9
D gene: .
CDR3 protein: CASSVQGTPGNTIYF
CDR3 DNA: TGTGCCAGCAGCGTACAGGGAACGCCTGGAAACACCATATATTTT

J gene: TRBJ2-2
clone size: .
V gene: TRBV5-1
D gene: .
CDR3 protein: CASSTHLPTGELFF
CDR3 DNA: TGCGCCAGCAGCACCCACTTACCAACCGGGGAGCTGTTTTTT

J gene: TRBJ2-7
clone size: .
V gene: TRBV9
D gene: .
CDR3 protein: CASSVGGGGSSYEQYF
CDR3 DNA: TGTGCCAGCAGCGTAGGAGGGGGGGGAAGCTCCTACGAGCAGTACTTC